The clone carrying this T cell receptor (beta chain) was picked up one time. Sequencing used immunoSEQ multiplex PCR; TCRdb keeps in-frame clones, though not all of them. Of roughly 150,000 clones in the sample, approximately 93% were seen once. The data originate from a study of control samples from healthy donors and cancer patients. Per the germline V gene, CDR1 is MNHEY and CDR2 is SMNVEV (reference sequence). CDR3 length: 15 residues. V lost 6 bases and J lost 11, with 25 bases in between. The specimen sequenced was blood. V is TRBV27 and J is TRBJ1-1, with D perhaps matching TRBD1 (5 bases). The TCR comes from a young man in good health. The CDR3 nucleotides read TGTGCCAGCAGCCTCGACCGGGGCCCTAGTCGGGAGGCTTTCTTT. Translating it yields CASSLDRGPSREAFF.